This T cell receptor beta chain was captured by sequencing in a study of OX40 agonist ivuxolimab in advanced cancers. Study outcomes and limitations: Partly responding patients at 0.1-3.0 mg/kg showed some of the smallest clonal expansion. Relative to CD4+, CD8+ T cells held more expanded clones on average. CD4+ and CD8+ blood T cells expanded clonally by week 6 at 0.1 to 3.0 mg/kg.

Clones were read by immunoSEQ multiplex PCR, and TCRdb kept only the in-frame ones, dropping some. In the table there are 55,000 to 75,000 clones, roughly nine tenths of which are singletons. V lost 5 bases to trimming and J lost 5 bases, with 7 bases between them. Germline lookup yields CDR1 SEHNR and CDR2 FQNEAQ (reference sequence). This CDR3 comprises 13 residues. Worth noting for this clone: The antigen remains unidentified.

This specimen consisted of CD4+ or CD8+ T cells sorted from blood, obtained in a trial of the OX40 agonist ivuxolimab. The source is an adult with an advanced solid tumor such as melanoma, head and neck, liver or kidney cancer. V and J are TRBV7-9 and TRBJ1-6; possible D gene TRBD1, 5 bases. The CDR3 protein is CASSVGDNSPLHF. The CDR3 nucleotides read TGTGCCAGCAGCGTGGGGGATAATTCACCCCTCCACTTT.